A single sample gave rise to the 29 T cell receptor beta chains below, sequenced in a study of T cell responses to AZD1222 COVID-19 vaccine. Repertoires were generated with immunoSEQ multiplex PCR, while TCRdb's copy carries only in-frame clones and drops some. In the table there are 200,000 or so clones, approximately 90% of which are singletons. The sequencing here drew on peripheral blood, taken on day 0 of AZD1222 vaccination. Receptors originate from an adult in good health.

The gene calls are TRBV10-1 and TRBJ2-3; maybe TRBD1 (5 bases). The CDR3 extends over 11 amino acids. From germline, CDR1 is WNHNN and CDR2 SYGVQD (reference sequence). Trimming cost V 6 bases and J 6 bases, with 7 bases left between them. This chain's CDR3 is CASRKGDTQYF. The CDR3 bases are TGCGCCAGCAGGAAGGGGGATACGCAGTATTTT.

Remarks on this clone: The sample carries other DNA sequences with the same CDR3. This chain joins TRBV5-1 and TRBJ2-5; 8 bases are a match to TRBD2. V shed 0 bases and J 5 bases; nucleotides not matched to a gene: 9. This CDR3 has 16 residues. CDR1 is SGHRS and CDR2 is YFSETQ in the germline V gene. CDR3 DNA sequence: TGCGCCAGCAGCTTGGAATTGGCGGGAGGACGTGAGACCCAGTACTTC. Its translation is CASSLELAGGRETQYF.

The chain recombines TRBV6-1 with TRBJ2-1; 8 bases match TRBD2. CDR3 length equals 17 residues. From germline, CDR1 is MNHNS and CDR2 SASEGT. After removal of 2 bases from V and 3 bases from J, the junction contained 9 bases not matched to a gene. The CDR3 is CASSETELAALYNEQFF. Written as DNA, the CDR3 is TGTGCCAGCAGTGAAACAGAACTAGCGGCCCTCTACAATGAGCAGTTCTTC.

This clone was counted only a few times. The genes are TRBV3-1 (or the pseudogene TRBV3-2) and TRBJ2-1; TRBD1 agrees at 8 bases. The CDR3 totals 17 residues. CDR1 LGHDT and CDR2 YNNKEL come from the germline V gene (reference sequence). Germline trimming cut 1 base from V and 9 bases from J; bases unmatched to any gene: 14. As DNA, the CDR3 is TGTGCCAGCAGCCAAGGAGGACAGGGCTGGGAGGTAGGTGAGCAGTTCTTC. This gives the protein CASSQGGQGWEVGEQFF.

V and J are TRBV18 and TRBJ2-3; D possibly corresponds to TRBD2 (5 bases). Trimming shortened V by 5 bases and J by 6 bases, and 9 bases separated the two germline ends. CDR3 length equals 12 residues. Germline loops: CDR1 KGHSH, CDR2 LQKENI. The chain's CDR3 is CASSKAEDTQYF. Here the CDR3 DNA reads TGTGCCAGCTCAAAAGCGGAGGATACGCAGTATTTT.

This rearrangement joins TRBV5-1 to TRBJ2-5; TRBD2 might be the D (6 bases). The CDR3 is 14 residues long. V lost 2 bases, J lost 0 bases, and 8 bases lay in between. Germline values: CDR1 SGHRS, CDR2 YFSETQ. CDR3 amino acids: CASSFAGYQETQYF. The CDR3 region has the DNA TGCGCCAGCAGCTTCGCGGGGTACCAAGAGACCCAGTACTTC.

The V gene is TRBV2, the J gene TRBJ1-6; tentative D call: TRBD1 (5 bases). CDR1 and CDR2 (germline): SNHLY, FYNNEI. V shed 3 bases and J shed 10 bases, with 13 bases lying between them. This CDR3 spans 14 amino acids. This chain's CDR3 is CASSDQGRESPLHF. DNA of the CDR3: TGTGCCAGCAGTGACCAGGGCCGAGAATCACCCCTCCACTTT.

This chain links TRBV3-1 (or the pseudogene TRBV3-2) with TRBJ2-5; D gene uncertain. CDR1 and CDR2 (germline): LGHDT, YNNKEL (reference sequence). This CDR3 is 14 amino acids long. Trimming took 0 bases from V and 5 from J, leaving 10 bases between them. CDR3 coding DNA: TGTGCCAGCAGCCAAGATCACCGGGTGGAGACCCAGTACTTC. The encoded protein is CASSQDHRVETQYF.

In its sample, this clone was seen a few times. The genes are TRBV30 and TRBJ2-1; 8 bases agree with TRBD1. This CDR3 is built from 15 residues. Germline lookup yields CDR1 GTSNPN and CDR2 SVGIG (reference sequence). The ends lost 2 bases at V and 8 bases at J; junction bases unmatched: 11. The DNA for the CDR3 is TGTGCCTGGAGTAGAGGGACAGGTGGGTTCGATGAGCAGTTCTTC. It codes for CAWSRGTGGFDEQFF. The full variable domain, with the rest looked up from reference TRBV30 and TRBJ2-1, is SQTIHQWPATLVQPVGSPLSLECTVEGTSNPNLYWYRQAAGRGLQLLFYSVGIGQISSEVPQNLSASRPQDRQFILSSKKLLLSDSGFYLCAWSRGTGGFDEQFFGPGTRLTVL.

V and J are TRBV27 and TRBJ2-3, with 7 positions matching TRBD2. The germline V gene encodes CDR1 MNHEY and CDR2 SMNVEV (reference sequence). V lost 7 bases and J lost 5; bases outside the gene matches: 9. The CDR3 loop spans 14 amino acids. The CDR3 DNA is TGTGCCAGCACCGTCGGGCGGGAGATAGATACGCAGTATTTT. Translating gives CASTVGREIDTQYF.

The V and J genes are TRBV30 and TRBJ2-7; 11 bases align to TRBD2. After removal of 0 bases from V and 7 bases from J, the junction contained 5 bases not matched to a gene. CDR1 GTSNPN and CDR2 SVGIG come from the germline V gene (reference sequence). This CDR3 region has 14 residues. CDR3 in amino acids: CAWSVLAGAGEQYF. CDR3 bases: TGTGCCTGGAGTGTACTAGCGGGAGCGGGGGAGCAGTACTTC. The full variable domain, in which reference TRBV30 and TRBJ2-7 provide the parts outside the CDR3, is SQTIHQWPATLVQPVGSPLSLECTVEGTSNPNLYWYRQAAGRGLQLLFYSVGIGQISSEVPQNLSASRPQDRQFILSSKKLLLSDSGFYLCAWSVLAGAGEQYFGPGTRLTVT.

V gene TRBV7-2 combines with J gene TRBJ2-3, with D tentatively TRBD2 (5 bases). The CDR3 length is 11 residues. Germline V gene lookup returns CDR1 SGHTA and CDR2 FQGNSA. Trimming pared 8 bases from V and 6 bases from J, leaving 9 bases between. The CDR3 sequence: CASGGWDTQYF. The CDR3 DNA reads TGTGCCAGCGGAGGCTGGGATACGCAGTATTTT.

This rearrangement joins TRBV28 to TRBJ1-4; D is undetermined. The germline CDR1 and CDR2 sequences are MDHEN and SYDVKM. Trimming left V 7 bases short and J 5 bases short, with 26 bases between. This CDR3 has 18 amino acids. Written as DNA, the CDR3 is TGTGCCAGCACCTCGGTGAACGGTGTGGCTGATAAAAATGAAAAACTGTTTTTT. Translated: CASTSVNGVADKNEKLFF.

The chain links TRBV5-6 to TRBJ2-5; D is ambiguous. The V end was cut by 2 bases, the J end by 5 bases, with 4 bases between. The CDR3 extends over 11 amino acids. CDR1 and CDR2 (germline): SGHDT, YYEEEE. The CDR3 region is CASSFSETQYF. CDR3 DNA sequence: TGTGCCAGCAGCTTCTCGGAGACCCAGTACTTC.

This clone appeared once. The gene calls are TRBV7-2 and TRBJ2-1; possible D gene TRBD2, 6 bases. The germline V gene has CDR1 SGHTA and CDR2 FQGNSA. The V and J ends lost 5 bases and 3 bases respectively, with 17 bases between them. This CDR3 region has 16 residues. The CDR3 is CASSPQGSGVYNEQFF. The CDR3 DNA reads as TGTGCCAGCAGCCCCCAGGGTAGCGGAGTCTACAATGAGCAGTTCTTC.

The chain links TRBV27 to TRBJ2-7; 11 positions match TRBD1. CDR3 length: 15 residues. Per the germline V gene, CDR1 is MNHEY and CDR2 is SMNVEV (reference sequence). Trimming removed 6 bases from V and 4 bases from J; junction bases left unmatched: 8. The CDR3 nucleotides are TGTGCCAGCAGCACCGCGGGACAGGGGGTTTACGAGCAGTACTTC. It translates to CASSTAGQGVYEQYF.

This clone was recorded only once. J is TRBJ1-2 and V is TRBV6-5, with 7 nucleotides matching TRBD1. The CDR3 is made up of 15 amino acids. Germline-derived CDR1 and CDR2 are MNHEY and SVGAGI. V lost 0 bases and J lost 3; bases outside the gene matches: 4. The CDR3 nucleotides are TGTGCCAGCAGTTACTCTGCAGGGGGGGACTATGGCTACACCTTC. The encoded protein is CASSYSAGGDYGYTF.

The rearrangement links TRBV18 to TRBJ1-1, with 7 positions matching TRBD1. The germline V gene encodes CDR1 KGHSH and CDR2 LQKENI. This CDR3 is built from 17 residues. The V segment lost 10 bases and the J segment 5 bases; nucleotides outside the gene matches: 22. As DNA, the CDR3 is TGTGCCACCTCGGGGAGAGAAGGGACAGTTGGAACAACTGAAGCTTTCTTT. Protein product: CATSGREGTVGTTEAFF.

J is TRBJ1-4 and V is TRBV19; perhaps TRBD1 as D (5 bases). The CDR3 sequence is 14 residues long. Looked up from germline, CDR1 is LNHDA and CDR2 is SQIVND (reference sequence). V was trimmed by 6 bases and J by 1 base, leaving 9 bases between them. CDR3 loop: CASSRGVTNEKLFF. The CDR3 DNA is TGTGCCAGTAGCCGAGGGGTAACTAATGAAAAACTGTTTTTT. Full variable domain (remainder filled in from reference TRBV19 and TRBJ1-4): DGGITQSPKYLFRKEGQNVTLSCEQNLNHDAMYWYRQDPGQGLRLIYYSQIVNDFQKGDIAEGYSVSREKKESFPLTVTSAQKNPTAFYLCASSRGVTNEKLFFGSGTQLSVL.

The CDR3 spells CASSPGSYEQYF. The CDR3 coding sequence is TGTGCCAGCAGCCCCGGGTCGTACGAGCAGTACTTC. J is TRBJ2-7 and V is TRBV9; no clear D gene. V lost 4 bases to trimming and J lost 4 bases, with 9 bases between them. The CDR3 is made up of 12 amino acids. Germline V gene sequence: CDR1 SGDLS, CDR2 YYNGEE.

The chain joins TRBV6-1 to TRBJ1-2, with unresolved D. The germline CDR1 and CDR2 sequences are MNHNS and SASEGT. V was shortened by 2 bases and J by 4 bases, with 20 bases between the two germline ends. The CDR3 spans 17 residues. CDR3 nucleotide sequence: TGTGCCAGCAGTGAACCCCGGGGAGTGAGAGGCCTCTATGGCTACACCTTC. Translating it yields CASSEPRGVRGLYGYTF.

In nucleotides, the CDR3 is TGTGCCAGCAGCCCTCCGGACAGGGCGGCCGAGCAGTTCTTC. Translated: CASSPPDRAAEQFF. This chain connects TRBV28 to TRBJ2-1, with 8 bases identical to TRBD1. V shed 6 bases and J 10 bases; nucleotides not matched to a gene: 11. The CDR3 contains 14 residues. The V gene's germline CDR1 is MDHEN and CDR2 SYDVKM.

This CDR3 is CASSPVPTRQGHNSPLHF. Written as DNA, the CDR3 is TGTGCCAGCAGCCCTGTTCCGACGCGACAGGGCCATAATTCACCCCTCCACTTT. V and J are TRBV2 and TRBJ1-6; 7 bases line up with TRBD1. J gave up 5 bases and V 6 bases, and 16 bases lay outside the gene matches. The CDR3 consists of 18 residues. CDR1 and CDR2 from the germline V gene are SNHLY and FYNNEI.

V is TRBV25-1 and J is TRBJ1-1, with TRBD1 matching over 8 bases. In germline, CDR1 is MGHDK, CDR2 SYGVNS. V shed 4 bases and J 7 bases; nucleotides not matched to a gene: 8. The CDR3 is made up of 14 amino acids. The CDR3 spells CASSGTYRGGEAFF. The CDR3 DNA reads TGTGCCAGCAGTGGCACTTACAGGGGGGGTGAAGCTTTCTTT.

This clone is a singleton in its sample. A read error may account for a junction end that differs from germline. The CDR3 region is CASSLAGPYQETQYF. The CDR3, as DNA: TGTGCTAGCAGTCTAGCGGGGCCGTACCAAGAGACCCAGTACTTC. V and J are TRBV7-7 and TRBJ2-5, with 9 bases lining up with TRBD2. Germline V gives CDR1 SSHAT, CDR2 FNYEAQ (reference sequence). CDR3 length equals 15 residues.

The CDR3 loop is CASSQEPDFRGSYNEQFF. DNA for the CDR3: TGCGCCAGCAGCCAAGAACCGGACTTCAGGGGTTCCTACAATGAGCAGTTCTTC. V usage is TRBV4-3 and J usage is TRBJ2-1; D possibly corresponds to TRBD1 (6 bases). Germline CDR1 reads LGHNA; CDR2 reads YSLEER. There are 18 residues in the CDR3. V was trimmed by 0 bases and J by 1 base, leaving 16 bases between them.

This chain uses TRBV9 with TRBJ1-3, with no clear D. Trimming took 5 bases from V and 4 from J, leaving 13 bases between them. The CDR3 spans 14 residues. The germline V gene encodes CDR1 SGDLS and CDR2 YYNGEE. CDR3 in amino acids: CASSGPPSGNTIYF. CDR3 nucleotides: TGTGCCAGCAGTGGGCCCCCGAGCGGAAACACCATATATTTT.

The count of this clone is one. The J gene is TRBJ2-5, the V gene TRBV7-2; 10 bases map to TRBD2. This CDR3 is 16 amino acids long. Germline-derived CDR1 and CDR2 are SGHTA and FQGNSA. The ends lost 2 bases at V and 2 bases at J; junction bases unmatched: 5. In nucleotides, the CDR3 is TGTGCCAGCAGCTTATGGACTAGCGGAATTCAAGAGACCCAGTACTTC. This encodes CASSLWTSGIQETQYF.

Comment on this clone: One junction end disagrees with the germline gene, perhaps due to a read error. The J gene is TRBJ1-4, the V gene TRBV6-1, with TRBD1 as a possible D gene (5 bases). CDR3 length: 16 residues. Germline CDR1 MNHNS, CDR2 SASEGT. The CDR3 nucleotides are TGTGCCAGCAGCGAAGGGACTTCCCCCCCGGTTGGGGGACTGTTTTTT. Amino acids: CASSEGTSPPVGGLFF.